The rows below give T cell receptor beta chains drawn from one sample of a study of blood T cell repertoires in COVID-19. The table came from immunoSEQ multiplex PCR; TCRdb's copy has only in-frame clones and leaves some out. Altogether approximately 250,000 clones are present, around 85% being singletons, with the ten largest covering about 6.3%. The sample taken for sequencing was peripheral blood. The origin of the receptors is a woman aged 55 to 70 with active or convalescent COVID-19. CDR3s include the opening cysteine and the closing phenylalanine or tryptophan. The order of the fields is CDR3 length, J gene, V gene, D gene, clone size, CDR3 protein, CDR3 DNA. A D gene is named only where the DNA matches it firmly. Some rows mark clone size as missing; the rest say once, few, many or name a class of expanded clone.

cdr3_length: 20
j_call: TRBJ2-2
v_call: TRBV24-1
d_call: NA
clone_size: NA
cdr3_aa: CATSEGGFGGPSSNTGELFF
cdr3_nt: TGTGCCACCAGTGAAGGGGGGTTCGGGGGGCCCTCTTCGAACACCGGGGAGCTGTTTTTT

cdr3_length: 16
j_call: TRBJ1-1
v_call: TRBV5-5
d_call: TRBD1
clone_size: NA
cdr3_aa: CASSLRTGAEVTEAFF
cdr3_nt: TGTGCCAGCAGCTTAAGGACAGGGGCTGAGGTGACTGAAGCTTTCTTT

cdr3_length: 14
j_call: TRBJ1-1
v_call: TRBV3-1/TRBV3-2
d_call: NA
clone_size: NA
cdr3_aa: CASSQRTVNTEAFF
cdr3_nt: TGTGCCAGCAGCCAGAGGACTGTGAACACTGAAGCTTTCTTT

cdr3_length: 13
j_call: TRBJ2-1
v_call: TRBV7-2
d_call: NA
clone_size: NA
cdr3_aa: CASLAFRGNEQFF
cdr3_nt: TGTGCCAGCTTGGCCTTTCGGGGGAATGAGCAGTTCTTC

cdr3_length: 14
j_call: TRBJ1-4
v_call: TRBV30
d_call: TRBD1
clone_size: few
cdr3_aa: CAWSVGYRGEKLFF
cdr3_nt: TGTGCCTGGAGTGTAGGTTACAGGGGTGAAAAACTGTTTTTT

cdr3_length: 16
j_call: TRBJ2-5
v_call: TRBV5-4
d_call: NA
clone_size: many
cdr3_aa: CASSLGPGAIQETQYF
cdr3_nt: TGTGCCAGCAGCTTGGGGCCAGGGGCTATTCAAGAGACCCAGTACTTC

cdr3_length: 15
j_call: TRBJ1-1
v_call: TRBV11-3
d_call: TRBD1
clone_size: NA
cdr3_aa: CASSPRQGPNTEAFF
cdr3_nt: TGTGCCAGCAGCCCCCGACAGGGCCCGAACACTGAAGCTTTCTTT

cdr3_length: 13
j_call: TRBJ2-1
v_call: TRBV29-1
d_call: NA
clone_size: NA
cdr3_aa: CSVLPPWRNEQFF
cdr3_nt: TGCAGCGTCCTACCCCCTTGGAGGAATGAGCAGTTCTTC

cdr3_length: 15
j_call: TRBJ2-3
v_call: TRBV27
d_call: TRBD1
clone_size: NA
cdr3_aa: CASSPGQGGTDTQYF
cdr3_nt: TGTGCCAGCAGTCCGGGACAGGGAGGGACAGATACGCAGTATTTT

cdr3_length: 16
j_call: TRBJ2-1
v_call: TRBV19
d_call: NA
clone_size: NA
cdr3_aa: CASSTRAGINYNEQFF
cdr3_nt: TGTGCCAGTAGTACCCGGGCAGGGATCAACTACAATGAGCAGTTCTTC

cdr3_length: 16
j_call: TRBJ2-3
v_call: TRBV19
d_call: TRBD2
clone_size: NA
cdr3_aa: CASSANRDRGGDTQYF
cdr3_nt: TGTGCCAGTAGTGCGAACCGGGACCGGGGGGGGGATACGCAGTATTTT

cdr3_length: 16
j_call: TRBJ2-1
v_call: TRBV5-4
d_call: TRBD2
clone_size: NA
cdr3_aa: CASSRWATSGSREQFF
cdr3_nt: TGTGCCAGCAGTCGCTGGGCGACTAGCGGGAGTCGGGAGCAGTTCTTC

cdr3_length: 14
j_call: TRBJ2-3
v_call: TRBV6-5
d_call: TRBD2
clone_size: NA
cdr3_aa: CASRPSGSADTQYF
cdr3_nt: TGTGCCAGCAGGCCGAGCGGGAGTGCAGATACGCAGTATTTT

cdr3_length: 13
j_call: TRBJ1-6
v_call: TRBV6-1
d_call: NA
clone_size: NA
cdr3_aa: CASSEETSGSLHF
cdr3_nt: TGTGCCAGCAGTGAAGAGACTAGTGGGTCCCTCCACTTT

cdr3_length: 17
j_call: TRBJ1-3
v_call: TRBV10-3
d_call: TRBD1
clone_size: NA
cdr3_aa: CAISESTGESKGNTIYF
cdr3_nt: TGTGCCATCAGTGAGTCAACAGGGGAGAGTAAAGGAAACACCATATATTTT

cdr3_length: 14
j_call: TRBJ1-4
v_call: TRBV5-6
d_call: NA
clone_size: NA
cdr3_aa: CASSQPGRGEKLFF
cdr3_nt: TGTGCCAGCAGCCAGCCGGGACGGGGGGAAAAACTGTTTTTT

cdr3_length: 15
j_call: TRBJ2-2
v_call: TRBV7-7
d_call: TRBD1
clone_size: NA
cdr3_aa: CASSPGTGDTGELFF
cdr3_nt: TGTGCTAGCAGCCCGGGGACAGGGGACACCGGGGAGCTGTTTTTT

cdr3_length: 16
j_call: TRBJ1-5
v_call: TRBV3-1/TRBV3-2
d_call: TRBD1
clone_size: NA
cdr3_aa: CASSPQGADNNQPQHF
cdr3_nt: TGTGCCAGCAGCCCCCAGGGGGCTGATAACAATCAGCCCCAGCATTTT

cdr3_length: 13
j_call: TRBJ2-7
v_call: TRBV11-3
d_call: TRBD2
clone_size: NA
cdr3_aa: CASSLRTSYEQYF
cdr3_nt: TGTGCCAGCAGCTTAAGGACTAGCTACGAGCAGTACTTC

cdr3_length: 17
j_call: TRBJ2-1
v_call: TRBV28
d_call: TRBD1
clone_size: NA
cdr3_aa: CARPGTGGFSSYNEQFF
cdr3_nt: TGTGCCAGACCCGGGACAGGGGGCTTTAGCTCCTACAATGAGCAGTTCTTC

cdr3_length: 16
j_call: TRBJ2-1
v_call: TRBV6-5
d_call: NA
clone_size: once
cdr3_aa: CASSYWGGGSKNEQFF
cdr3_nt: TGTGCCAGCAGTTACTGGGGCGGGGGCTCTAAAAATGAGCAGTTCTTC

cdr3_length: 18
j_call: TRBJ2-3
v_call: TRBV6-1
d_call: TRBD2
clone_size: many
cdr3_aa: CASSEAGTSGGRADTQYF
cdr3_nt: TGTGCCAGCAGTGAAGCGGGAACTAGCGGGGGGAGGGCAGATACGCAGTATTTT

cdr3_length: 15
j_call: TRBJ2-5
v_call: TRBV2
d_call: NA
clone_size: NA
cdr3_aa: CASSEVTGVAETQYF
cdr3_nt: TGTGCCAGCAGTGAAGTGACGGGGGTGGCAGAGACCCAGTACTTC

cdr3_length: 15
j_call: TRBJ1-5
v_call: TRBV6-6
d_call: NA
clone_size: NA
cdr3_aa: CASSRGGGSNQPQHF
cdr3_nt: TGTGCCAGCAGCCGAGGGGGAGGAAGCAATCAGCCCCAGCATTTT

cdr3_length: 16
j_call: TRBJ2-5
v_call: TRBV18
d_call: TRBD2
clone_size: NA
cdr3_aa: CASSPGGGGHQETQYF
cdr3_nt: TGTGCCAGCTCACCCGGGGGGGGTGGCCACCAAGAGACCCAGTACTTC

cdr3_length: 13
j_call: TRBJ1-1
v_call: TRBV9
d_call: NA
clone_size: NA
cdr3_aa: CASSVQGNTEAFF
cdr3_nt: TGTGCCAGCAGCGTCCAGGGGAACACTGAAGCTTTCTTT

cdr3_length: 13
j_call: TRBJ2-7
v_call: TRBV7-7
d_call: TRBD1
clone_size: NA
cdr3_aa: CASSSETGTEQYF
cdr3_nt: TGTGCTAGCAGCTCAGAGACAGGGACCGAGCAGTACTTC

cdr3_length: 12
j_call: TRBJ2-7
v_call: TRBV7-9
d_call: NA
clone_size: NA
cdr3_aa: CASSFPRAEQYF
cdr3_nt: TGTGCCAGCAGCTTCCCCCGTGCGGAGCAGTACTTC

cdr3_length: 16
j_call: TRBJ2-3
v_call: TRBV5-1
d_call: NA
clone_size: NA
cdr3_aa: CASSGRRSPEEDTQYF
cdr3_nt: TGCGCCAGCAGCGGGAGACGGTCCCCCGAGGAAGATACGCAGTATTTT

cdr3_length: 16
j_call: TRBJ1-4
v_call: TRBV5-1
d_call: NA
clone_size: NA
cdr3_aa: CASSPFGGATNEKLFF
cdr3_nt: TGCGCCAGCAGCCCATTTGGGGGGGCAACTAATGAAAAACTGTTTTTT

cdr3_length: 16
j_call: TRBJ2-3
v_call: TRBV10-3
d_call: NA
clone_size: NA
cdr3_aa: CAISEGFRVRTDTQYF
cdr3_nt: TGTGCCATCAGTGAGGGGTTCAGGGTACGCACAGATACGCAGTATTTT

cdr3_length: 13
j_call: TRBJ2-1
v_call: TRBV7-8
d_call: NA
clone_size: NA
cdr3_aa: CASSRIYLDEQFF
cdr3_nt: TGTGCCAGCAGCCGAATCTATCTCGATGAGCAGTTCTTC

cdr3_length: 14
j_call: TRBJ2-7
v_call: TRBV3-1/TRBV3-2
d_call: NA
clone_size: NA
cdr3_aa: CASSQGRGIYEQYF
cdr3_nt: TGTGCCAGCAGCCAAGGGAGGGGAATATACGAGCAGTACTTC

cdr3_length: 17
j_call: TRBJ1-4
v_call: TRBV5-6
d_call: TRBD1
clone_size: NA
cdr3_aa: CASSTGDRGLANEKLFF
cdr3_nt: TGTGCCAGCAGCACCGGGGACAGGGGGTTGGCTAATGAAAAACTGTTTTTT

cdr3_length: 13
j_call: TRBJ1-5
v_call: TRBV10-3
d_call: NA
clone_size: few
cdr3_aa: CAISEVPDQPQHF
cdr3_nt: TGTGCCATCAGTGAGGTTCCCGATCAGCCCCAGCATTTT

cdr3_length: 15
j_call: TRBJ2-1
v_call: TRBV5-1
d_call: NA
clone_size: once
cdr3_aa: CASSLDRVSYNEQFF
cdr3_nt: TGCGCCAGCAGCTTGGACAGGGTATCCTACAATGAGCAGTTCTTC

cdr3_length: 15
j_call: TRBJ1-6
v_call: TRBV2
d_call: NA
clone_size: NA
cdr3_aa: CASSEVPGHSSPLHF
cdr3_nt: TGTGCCAGCAGTGAGGTCCCGGGACATTCTTCACCCCTCCACTTT

cdr3_length: 15
j_call: TRBJ1-5
v_call: TRBV5-1
d_call: NA
clone_size: NA
cdr3_aa: CASSLGTASNQPQHF
cdr3_nt: TGCGCCAGCAGCTTGGGGACAGCTAGCAATCAGCCCCAGCATTTT

cdr3_length: 14
j_call: TRBJ1-2
v_call: TRBV2
d_call: NA
clone_size: NA
cdr3_aa: CASSAGRSFYGYTF
cdr3_nt: TGTGCCAGCAGTGCTGGCAGATCCTTTTATGGCTACACCTTC

cdr3_length: 14
j_call: TRBJ1-1
v_call: TRBV2
d_call: TRBD1
clone_size: NA
cdr3_aa: CASSATGVYTEAFF
cdr3_nt: TGTGCCAGCAGTGCCACAGGGGTCTACACTGAAGCTTTCTTT

cdr3_length: 15
j_call: TRBJ2-7
v_call: TRBV30
d_call: TRBD2
clone_size: NA
cdr3_aa: CAWSVGLAGTYEQYF
cdr3_nt: TGTGCCTGGAGTGTAGGGCTAGCGGGGACCTACGAGCAGTACTTC

cdr3_length: 15
j_call: TRBJ2-2
v_call: TRBV11-2
d_call: TRBD1
clone_size: NA
cdr3_aa: CASSVTGGLAGELFF
cdr3_nt: TGTGCCAGCAGCGTGACAGGGGGCCTCGCCGGGGAGCTGTTTTTT

cdr3_length: 13
j_call: TRBJ2-3
v_call: TRBV11-3
d_call: NA
clone_size: NA
cdr3_aa: CASGSVVGYTQYF
cdr3_nt: TGTGCCAGCGGGTCGGTAGTGGGCTATACGCAGTATTTT

cdr3_length: 17
j_call: TRBJ1-4
v_call: TRBV5-1
d_call: NA
clone_size: NA
cdr3_aa: CASRVGAGRGTNEKLFF
cdr3_nt: TGCGCCAGCAGGGTTGGTGCGGGGCGGGGAACTAATGAAAAACTGTTTTTT

cdr3_length: 14
j_call: TRBJ1-2
v_call: TRBV6-5
d_call: TRBD1
clone_size: NA
cdr3_aa: CASRTGTGADGYTF
cdr3_nt: TGTGCCAGCAGGACCGGGACAGGGGCCGATGGCTACACCTTC

cdr3_length: 15
j_call: TRBJ1-6
v_call: TRBV4-2
d_call: NA
clone_size: NA
cdr3_aa: CASSQVGAQYSPLHF
cdr3_nt: TGTGCCAGCAGCCAAGTTGGAGCGCAGTATTCACCCCTCCACTTT

cdr3_length: 15
j_call: TRBJ1-3
v_call: TRBV7-2
d_call: TRBD1
clone_size: NA
cdr3_aa: CASSWDSNSGNTIYF
cdr3_nt: TGTGCCAGCAGCTGGGACAGCAACTCTGGAAACACCATATATTTT

cdr3_length: 15
j_call: TRBJ2-1
v_call: TRBV4-2
d_call: TRBD2
clone_size: NA
cdr3_aa: CASSQDTSGRNEQFF
cdr3_nt: TGTGCCAGCAGCCAAGATACTAGCGGGAGAAATGAGCAGTTCTTC

cdr3_length: 15
j_call: TRBJ2-2
v_call: TRBV14
d_call: NA
clone_size: NA
cdr3_aa: CASSRQGWNTGELFF
cdr3_nt: TGTGCCAGCAGTCGGCAGGGGTGGAACACCGGGGAGCTGTTTTTT

cdr3_length: 16
j_call: TRBJ1-2
v_call: TRBV3-1/TRBV3-2
d_call: TRBD1
clone_size: NA
cdr3_aa: CASSQEARGANYGYTF
cdr3_nt: TGTGCCAGCAGCCAAGAGGCCAGGGGGGCTAACTATGGCTACACCTTC

cdr3_length: 13
j_call: TRBJ1-1
v_call: TRBV7-2
d_call: TRBD1
clone_size: NA
cdr3_aa: CASSFAGGTEAFF
cdr3_nt: TGTGCCAGCAGCTTTGCAGGGGGCACTGAAGCTTTCTTT

cdr3_length: 16
j_call: TRBJ2-5
v_call: TRBV5-4
d_call: TRBD2
clone_size: few
cdr3_aa: CASSWTSGSVGETQYF
cdr3_nt: TGTGCCAGCAGCTGGACTAGCGGGAGCGTCGGCGAGACCCAGTACTTC